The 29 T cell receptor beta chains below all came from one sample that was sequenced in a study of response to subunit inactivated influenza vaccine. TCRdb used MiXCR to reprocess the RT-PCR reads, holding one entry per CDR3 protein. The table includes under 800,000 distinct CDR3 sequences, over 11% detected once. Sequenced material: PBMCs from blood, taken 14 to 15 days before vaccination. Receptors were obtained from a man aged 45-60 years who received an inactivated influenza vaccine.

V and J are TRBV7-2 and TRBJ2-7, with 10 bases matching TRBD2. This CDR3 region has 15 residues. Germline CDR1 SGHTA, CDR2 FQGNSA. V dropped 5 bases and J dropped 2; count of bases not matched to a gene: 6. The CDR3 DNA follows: TGTGCCAGCAGCGTCGGACTAGCGGCACCCTACGAGCAGTACTTC. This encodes CASSVGLAAPYEQYF.

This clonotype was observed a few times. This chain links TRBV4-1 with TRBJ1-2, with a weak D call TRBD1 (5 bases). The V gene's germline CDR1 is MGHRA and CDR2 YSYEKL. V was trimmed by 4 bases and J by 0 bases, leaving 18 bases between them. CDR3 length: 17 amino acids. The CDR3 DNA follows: TGCGCCAGCAGCCGCCAACCCCCAGGGCTTCCTAACTATGGCTACACCTTC. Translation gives CASSRQPPGLPNYGYTF.

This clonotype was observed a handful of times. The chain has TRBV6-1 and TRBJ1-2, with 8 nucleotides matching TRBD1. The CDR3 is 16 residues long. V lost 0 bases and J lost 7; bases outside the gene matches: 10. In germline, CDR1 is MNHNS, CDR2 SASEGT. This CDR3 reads CASSEATRTGQTGYTF. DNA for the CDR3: TGTGCCAGCAGTGAAGCTACCCGGACAGGGCAGACTGGCTACACCTTC.

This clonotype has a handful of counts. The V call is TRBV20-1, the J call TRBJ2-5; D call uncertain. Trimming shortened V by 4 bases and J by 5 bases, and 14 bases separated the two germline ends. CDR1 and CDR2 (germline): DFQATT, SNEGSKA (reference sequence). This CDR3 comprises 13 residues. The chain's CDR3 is CSAKLWAEETQYF. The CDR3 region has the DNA TGCAGTGCTAAACTGTGGGCCGAGGAGACCCAGTACTTC.

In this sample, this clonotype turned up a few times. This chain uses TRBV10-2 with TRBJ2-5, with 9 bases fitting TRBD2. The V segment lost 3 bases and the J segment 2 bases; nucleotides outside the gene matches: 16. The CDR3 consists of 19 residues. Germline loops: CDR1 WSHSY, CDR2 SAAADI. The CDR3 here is CASSDMSRLAGPDQETQYF. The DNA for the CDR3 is TGCGCCAGCAGTGACATGTCACGTCTAGCGGGGCCCGATCAAGAGACCCAGTACTTC.

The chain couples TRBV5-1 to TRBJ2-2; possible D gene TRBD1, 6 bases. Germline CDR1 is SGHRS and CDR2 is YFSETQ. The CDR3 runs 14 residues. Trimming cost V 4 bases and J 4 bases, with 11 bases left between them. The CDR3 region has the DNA TGCGCCAGCAGCCCCGGACAGATCACCGGGGAGCTGTTTTTT. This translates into CASSPGQITGELFF.

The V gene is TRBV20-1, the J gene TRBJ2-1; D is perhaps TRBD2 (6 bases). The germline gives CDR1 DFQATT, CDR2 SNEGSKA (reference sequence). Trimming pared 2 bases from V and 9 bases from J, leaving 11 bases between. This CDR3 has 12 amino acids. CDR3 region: CSARTGAGEQFF. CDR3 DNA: TGCAGTGCTAGAACAGGAGCGGGTGAGCAGTTCTTC.

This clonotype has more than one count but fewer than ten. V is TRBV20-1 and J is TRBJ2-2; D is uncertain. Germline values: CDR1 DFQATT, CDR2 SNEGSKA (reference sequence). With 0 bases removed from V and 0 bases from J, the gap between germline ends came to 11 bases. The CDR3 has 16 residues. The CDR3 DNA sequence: TGCAGTGCTAGAGATCTCGGCGATCCGAACACCGGGGAGCTGTTTTTT. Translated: CSARDLGDPNTGELFF.

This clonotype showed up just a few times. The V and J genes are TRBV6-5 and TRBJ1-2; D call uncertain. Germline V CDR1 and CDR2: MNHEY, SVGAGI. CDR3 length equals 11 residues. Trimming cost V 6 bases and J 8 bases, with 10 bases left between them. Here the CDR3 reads CASSNRFGYTF. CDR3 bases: TGTGCCAGCAGCAATCGGTTCGGCTACACCTTC.

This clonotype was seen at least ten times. The DNA of the CDR3 is TGTGCCAGCAGTGAAGACCCGAATCCCATTGAGGAGCAGTTCTTC. This sequence encodes CASSEDPNPIEEQFF. The chain joins TRBV6-1 to TRBJ2-1; D is unclear. V was cut by 1 base and J by 10 bases, with 17 bases left in between. CDR1 and CDR2 (germline): MNHNS, SASEGT. The CDR3 is made up of 15 amino acids.

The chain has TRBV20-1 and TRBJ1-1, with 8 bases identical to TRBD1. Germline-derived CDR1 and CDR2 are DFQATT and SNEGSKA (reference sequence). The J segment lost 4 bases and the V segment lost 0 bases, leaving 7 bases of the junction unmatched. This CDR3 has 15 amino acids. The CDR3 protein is CSARDNQGAGTEAFF. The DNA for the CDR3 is TGCAGTGCTAGAGACAATCAGGGGGCCGGCACTGAAGCTTTCTTT.

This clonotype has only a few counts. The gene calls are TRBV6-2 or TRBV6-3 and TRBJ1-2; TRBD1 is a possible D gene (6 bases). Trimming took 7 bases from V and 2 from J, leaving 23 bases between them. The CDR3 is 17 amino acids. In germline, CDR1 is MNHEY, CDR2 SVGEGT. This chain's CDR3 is CASIPGGPAVRNYGYTF. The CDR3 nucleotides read TGTGCCAGCATCCCGGGGGGGCCCGCCGTCCGGAACTATGGCTACACCTTC.

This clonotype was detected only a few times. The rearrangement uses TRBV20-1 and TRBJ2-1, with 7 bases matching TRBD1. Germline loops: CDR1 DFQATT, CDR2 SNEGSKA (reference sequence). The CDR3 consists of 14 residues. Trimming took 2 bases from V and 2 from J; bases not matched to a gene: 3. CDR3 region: CSARRQGTYNEQFF. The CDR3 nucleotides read TGCAGTGCTAGAAGACAGGGCACCTACAATGAGCAGTTCTTC.

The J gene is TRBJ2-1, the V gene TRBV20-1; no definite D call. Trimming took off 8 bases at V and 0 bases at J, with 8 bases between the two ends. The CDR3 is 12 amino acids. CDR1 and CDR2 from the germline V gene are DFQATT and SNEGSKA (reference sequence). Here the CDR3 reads CSFDRSYNEQFF. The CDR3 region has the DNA TGCAGTTTCGACCGCTCCTACAATGAGCAGTTCTTC.

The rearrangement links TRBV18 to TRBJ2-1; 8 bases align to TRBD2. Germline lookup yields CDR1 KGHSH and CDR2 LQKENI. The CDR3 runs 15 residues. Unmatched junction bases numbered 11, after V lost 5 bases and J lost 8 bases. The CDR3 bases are TGTGCCAGCTCAGATCGGACTAGCCCCAATTATGAGCAGTTCTTC. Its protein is CASSDRTSPNYEQFF.

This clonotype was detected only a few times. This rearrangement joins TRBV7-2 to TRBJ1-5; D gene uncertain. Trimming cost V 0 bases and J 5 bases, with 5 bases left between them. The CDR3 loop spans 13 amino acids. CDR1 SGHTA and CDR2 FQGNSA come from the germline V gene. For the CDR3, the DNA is TGTGCCAGCAGCTTAGCGGGGTATCAGCCCCAGCATTTT. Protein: CASSLAGYQPQHF.

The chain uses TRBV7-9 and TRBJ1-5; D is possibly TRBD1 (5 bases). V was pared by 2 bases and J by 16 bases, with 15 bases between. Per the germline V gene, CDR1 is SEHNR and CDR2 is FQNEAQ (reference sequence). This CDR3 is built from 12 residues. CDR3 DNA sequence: TGTGCCAGCAGCTTACCGGACAACCTCCTTCATTTT. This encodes CASSLPDNLLHF.

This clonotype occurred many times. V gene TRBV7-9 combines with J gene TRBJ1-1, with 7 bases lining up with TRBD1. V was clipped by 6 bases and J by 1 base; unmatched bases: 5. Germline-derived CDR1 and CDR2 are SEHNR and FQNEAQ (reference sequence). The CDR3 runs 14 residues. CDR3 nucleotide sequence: TGTGCCAGCAGTTTCGGACAGGAGAACACTGAAGCTTTCTTT. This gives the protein CASSFGQENTEAFF.

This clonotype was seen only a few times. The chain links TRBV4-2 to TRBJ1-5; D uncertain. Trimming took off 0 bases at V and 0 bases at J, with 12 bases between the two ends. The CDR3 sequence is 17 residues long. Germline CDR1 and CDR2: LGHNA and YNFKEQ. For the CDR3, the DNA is TGTGCCAGCAGCCAAGATAGAGTCTTCTATAGCAATCAGCCCCAGCATTTT. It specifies CASSQDRVFYSNQPQHF.

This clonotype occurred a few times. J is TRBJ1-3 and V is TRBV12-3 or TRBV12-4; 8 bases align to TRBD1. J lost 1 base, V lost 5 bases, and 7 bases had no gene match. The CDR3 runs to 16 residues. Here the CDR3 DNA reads TGTGCCAGCAGTCCAGACAGGGGCTCTTCTGGAAACACCATATATTTT. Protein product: CASSPDRGSSGNTIYF.

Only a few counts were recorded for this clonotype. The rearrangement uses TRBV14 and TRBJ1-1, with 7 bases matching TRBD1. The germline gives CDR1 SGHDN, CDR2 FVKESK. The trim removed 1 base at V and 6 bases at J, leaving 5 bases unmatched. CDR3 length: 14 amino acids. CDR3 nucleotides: TGTGCCAGCAGCCAAGCTTTAGGGGGCTCTGAAGCTTTCTTT. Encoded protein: CASSQALGGSEAFF.

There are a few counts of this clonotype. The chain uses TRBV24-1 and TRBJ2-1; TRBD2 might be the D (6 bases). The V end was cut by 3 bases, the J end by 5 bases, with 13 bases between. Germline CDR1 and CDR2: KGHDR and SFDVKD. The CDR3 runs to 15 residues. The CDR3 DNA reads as TGTGCCACCAGTGATGCCGGGACGGGGGACAATGAGCAGTTCTTC. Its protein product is CATSDAGTGDNEQFF.

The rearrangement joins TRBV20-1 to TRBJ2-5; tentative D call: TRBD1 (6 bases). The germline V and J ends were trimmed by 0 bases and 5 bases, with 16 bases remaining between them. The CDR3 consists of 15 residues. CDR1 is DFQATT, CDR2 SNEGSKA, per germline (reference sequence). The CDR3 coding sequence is TGCAGTGCTAGAGAGATAACAGGGTTATGGGAGACCCAGTACTTC. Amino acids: CSAREITGLWETQYF.

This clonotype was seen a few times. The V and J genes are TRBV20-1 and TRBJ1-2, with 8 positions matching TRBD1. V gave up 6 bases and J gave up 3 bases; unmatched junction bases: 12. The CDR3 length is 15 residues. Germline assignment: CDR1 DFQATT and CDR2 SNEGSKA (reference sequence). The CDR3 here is CSAKSGQGLDYGYTF. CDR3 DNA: TGCAGTGCCAAATCTGGACAGGGACTAGACTATGGCTACACCTTC.

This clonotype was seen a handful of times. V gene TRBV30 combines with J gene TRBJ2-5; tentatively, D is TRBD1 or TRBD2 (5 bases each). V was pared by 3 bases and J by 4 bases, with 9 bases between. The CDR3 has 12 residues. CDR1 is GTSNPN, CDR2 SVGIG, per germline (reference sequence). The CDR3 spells CAWSWGRETQYF. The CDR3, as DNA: TGTGCCTGGAGCTGGGGGAGAGAGACCCAGTACTTC.

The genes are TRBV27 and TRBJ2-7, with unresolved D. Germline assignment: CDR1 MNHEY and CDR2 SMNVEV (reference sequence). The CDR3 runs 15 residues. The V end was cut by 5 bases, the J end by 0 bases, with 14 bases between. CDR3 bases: TGTGCCAGCAGTCCCTTGATCCCAGACTCCTACGAGCAGTACTTC. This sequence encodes CASSPLIPDSYEQYF.

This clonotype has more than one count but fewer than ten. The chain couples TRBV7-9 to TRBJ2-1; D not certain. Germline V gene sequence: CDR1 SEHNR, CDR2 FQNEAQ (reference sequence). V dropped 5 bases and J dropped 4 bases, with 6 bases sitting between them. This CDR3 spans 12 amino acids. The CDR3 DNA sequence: TGTGCCAGCAGCGCAATATACAATGAGCAGTTCTTC. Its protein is CASSAIYNEQFF.

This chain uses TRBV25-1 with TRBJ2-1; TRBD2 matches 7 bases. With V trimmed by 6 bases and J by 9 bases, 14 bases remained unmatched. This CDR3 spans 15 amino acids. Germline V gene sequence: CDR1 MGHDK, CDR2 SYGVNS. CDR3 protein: CASRSRWGRAREQFF. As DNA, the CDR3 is TGTGCCAGCAGGAGTCGTTGGGGGAGGGCCCGTGAGCAGTTCTTC.

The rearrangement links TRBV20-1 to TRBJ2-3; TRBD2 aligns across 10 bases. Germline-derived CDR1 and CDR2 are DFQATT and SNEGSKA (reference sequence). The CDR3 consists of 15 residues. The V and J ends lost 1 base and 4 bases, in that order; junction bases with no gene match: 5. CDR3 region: CSARGKSGGADTQYF. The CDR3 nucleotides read TGCAGTGCTAGAGGAAAGAGCGGGGGGGCAGATACGCAGTATTTT.